One and the same sample provided the 7 T cell receptor beta chains below, sequenced in a study of OX40 agonist ivuxolimab in advanced cancers. The method was immunoSEQ multiplex PCR; TCRdb's version includes in-frame clones alone and lacks a portion of them. The sample records around 50,000 clones, about nine tenths being singletons. The sequencing used CD4+ or CD8+ T cells sorted from blood, collected in a trial of the OX40 agonist ivuxolimab. The receptors here all came from an adult with an advanced solid tumor such as melanoma, head and neck, liver or kidney cancer.

This sequence joins TRBV25-1 and TRBJ1-1; D gene uncertain. Trimming cost V 7 bases and J 2 bases, with 2 bases left between them. Germline CDR1 and CDR2: MGHDK and SYGVNS. This CDR3 region has 10 residues. Here the CDR3 reads CASKNTEAFF. CDR3 coding DNA: TGTGCCAGCAAAAACACTGAAGCTTTCTTT.

The chain couples TRBV19 to TRBJ1-2; 8 bases fit TRBD1. This CDR3 has 14 amino acids. Germline trimming cut 3 bases from V and 8 bases from J; bases unmatched to any gene: 8. Germline V CDR1 and CDR2: LNHDA, SQIVND (reference sequence). The CDR3 sequence: CASSMRTGIRGYTF. CDR3 bases: TGTGCCAGTAGTATGAGGACAGGGATCAGGGGCTACACCTTC.

A few counts support this clone. The chain is built from TRBV5-6 and TRBJ1-5, with D uncertain. V was clipped by 0 bases and J by 4 bases, with 5 bases between them. CDR1 and CDR2 from the germline V gene are SGHDT and YYEEEE. This CDR3 spans 13 amino acids. The DNA of the CDR3 is TGTGCCAGCAGCTTGGTGGGGAATCAGCCCCAGCATTTT. It is translated as CASSLVGNQPQHF.

As regards this clone: The identical CDR3 is also encoded by other nucleotide sequences in the sample. The V and J genes are TRBV6-5 and TRBJ1-3, with 8 nucleotides matching TRBD1. J was trimmed by 0 bases and V by 6 bases; bases with no gene match: 4. This CDR3 has 15 amino acids. Germline V CDR1 and CDR2: MNHEY, SVGAGI. In DNA, the CDR3 is TGTGCCAGCAGCCGGACAGGGTTCTCTGGAAACACCATATATTTT. It is translated as CASSRTGFSGNTIYF.

The rearrangement joins TRBV2 to TRBJ2-1; TRBD2 matches at 8 bases. CDR3 length: 12 residues. Germline loops: CDR1 SNHLY, CDR2 FYNNEI. With V trimmed by 8 bases and J by 10 bases, 7 bases remained unmatched. CDR3 protein: CASAGLVWEQFF. CDR3 DNA sequence: TGTGCCAGCGCGGGACTAGTATGGGAGCAGTTCTTC.

The chain employs TRBV9 and TRBJ2-1, with D tentatively TRBD2 (5 bases). Germline CDR1 is SGDLS and CDR2 is YYNGEE. Between the trimmed V and J ends, which lost 4 bases and 5 bases, there was a span of 16 bases. The CDR3 totals 15 residues. The CDR3 DNA sequence: TGTGCCAGCAGCTACATAGCGAGGACGGACAATGAGCAGTTCTTC. It is translated as CASSYIARTDNEQFF.

The chain employs TRBV4-2 and TRBJ2-7; 11 bases are a match to TRBD2. V was pared by 0 bases and J by 4 bases, with 8 bases of the junction left unmatched. Germline V gene lookup returns CDR1 LGHNA and CDR2 YNFKEQ. The CDR3 has 17 amino acids. Here the CDR3 reads CASSQDKGTSGKYEQYF. DNA for the CDR3: TGTGCCAGCAGCCAAGATAAAGGGACTAGCGGTAAGTACGAGCAGTACTTC.